This TCR beta chain was captured in a study of tumor-infiltrating lymphocytes in primary liver carcinoma. Study information: Surgical resection was the treatment these patients received for primary liver carcinoma. Lesions, classed as T1-T3 N0M0, spanned roughly 4 to 10 cm across. Overall study findings and caveats: Tumors and blood were compared for top-250-clone fraction, and tumors had the significantly higher value (p = 0.039). Bulk unsorted material prevented CD4+ and CD8+ repertoire comparison.

With regard to this clonotype: Its antigen is still unknown. A single base separates this from a much larger clone, so it may be a read error.

The template, about 540 ng total RNA, yielded TCR beta cDNA made with a constant-region primer. Three-round nested multiplex PCR performed with slightly modified ARM-PCR produced the TCR beta libraries. A single record per CDR3 protein comes from TCRdb applying MiXCR to the multiplex PCR reads. The table lists approximately 330,000 distinct CDR3 sequences, about 65% of them singletons. The study extracted blood RNA from unsorted whole blood and also extracted germline DNA. The TCR originated in a middle-aged man with primary liver carcinoma and hepatitis B virus infection. Material for sequencing was peripheral blood.

As DNA, the CDR3 is TGCGCCAGCAGCCAAGTCGGGGACACGGCCAAGCAGTACTTC. It specifies CASSQVGDTAKQYF. V and J are TRBV4-1 and TRBJ2-7; weak D call: TRBD1 (6 bases). CDR3 size: 14 residues. CDR1 and CDR2 from the germline V gene are MGHRA and YSYEKL. V lost 1 base and J 8 bases, leaving 15 bases between the germline ends.